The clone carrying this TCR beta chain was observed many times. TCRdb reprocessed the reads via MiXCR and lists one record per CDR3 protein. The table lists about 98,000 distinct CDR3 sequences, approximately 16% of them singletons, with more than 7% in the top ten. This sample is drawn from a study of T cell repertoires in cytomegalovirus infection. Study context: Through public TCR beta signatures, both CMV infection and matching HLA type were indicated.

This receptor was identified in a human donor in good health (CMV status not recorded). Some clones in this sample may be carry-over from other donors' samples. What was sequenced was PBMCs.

The CDR3 nucleotides are TGTGCCAGCAGACCCGGGGCAGTGGACAATGAGCAGTTCTTC. Translated: CASRPGAVDNEQFF. V gene TRBV7-9 combines with J gene TRBJ2-1; D may match TRBD1 or TRBD2 (5 bases each). Germline V lookup: CDR1 SEHNR, CDR2 FQNEAQ (reference sequence). Deletions cut 6 bases from V and 5 bases from J, with 14 bases between. This CDR3 spans 14 amino acids.